These 29 T cell receptor beta chains came from one sample sequenced in a study of identical twins. Using its own MiXCR run on the 5' RACE reads, TCRdb lists one record per CDR3 protein. The sample yields roughly 770,000 distinct CDR3 sequences, 18% seen once. The sample was also linked to a second study, of T cells expressing NK-cell markers.

Input material: PBMCs. These receptors were taken from a woman aged 18-30 years in good health.

The chain links TRBV7-9 to TRBJ1-5; D is unresolved. This CDR3 has 12 residues. V was clipped by 5 bases and J by 13 bases, with 15 bases between them. From germline, CDR1 is SEHNR and CDR2 FQNEAQ (reference sequence). This CDR3 is CASSPSVGVQHF. The DNA for the CDR3 is TGTGCCAGCAGCCCCTCTGTAGGAGTGCAGCATTTT.

There are a few counts of this clonotype. The chain joins TRBV10-2 to TRBJ2-3; 8 nucleotides match TRBD2. Losses at the gene ends were 8 bases for V and 11 bases for J; bases not matched to a gene: 12. The CDR3 has 13 residues. Germline-derived CDR1 and CDR2 are WSHSY and SAAADI. The CDR3 DNA follows: TGCGCCAGCTCGGCTAGCGGGCCGATGATGCAGTATTTT. It yields the protein CASSASGPMMQYF.

This sequence joins TRBV7-9 and TRBJ1-2; D unresolved. The CDR3 spans 13 residues. The germline gives CDR1 SEHNR, CDR2 FQNEAQ (reference sequence). The V end lost 4 bases, the J end lost 12 bases, and 18 bases lay between the germline ends. The CDR3 DNA is TGTGCCAGCAGCTCGGGAGGACTTGGGCCGGACACCTTC. Translating it yields CASSSGGLGPDTF.

Only a few counts were recorded for this clonotype. V is TRBV6-2 or TRBV6-3 and J is TRBJ2-3; unclear D gene. CDR1 MNHEY and CDR2 SVGEGT come from the germline V gene. Trimming shortened V by 2 bases and J by 2 bases, and 5 bases separated the two germline ends. This CDR3 contains 13 residues. Here the CDR3 reads CASSYNPTDTQYF. The DNA for the CDR3 is TGTGCCAGCAGTTACAACCCCACAGATACGCAGTATTTT.

The CDR3 loop reads CASSLYTREKLFF. Written as DNA, the CDR3 is TGTGCCAGCAGCTTGTACACGCGGGAAAAACTGTTTTTT. The genes are TRBV5-5 and TRBJ1-4; D is ambiguous. The CDR3 is 13 amino acids. The V gene lost 1 base and the J gene lost 8 bases, with 9 bases spanning the gap. The germline CDR1 and CDR2 sequences are SGHKS and YYEKEE (reference sequence).

The chain links TRBV27 to TRBJ1-5, with TRBD1 as a possible D gene (5 bases). Germline V lookup: CDR1 MNHEY, CDR2 SMNVEV (reference sequence). The CDR3 has 13 residues. Trimming removed 1 base from V and 7 bases from J, with 8 bases in between. CDR3 sequence reads: CASSLFDSQPQHF. The CDR3 DNA is TGTGCCAGCAGTTTATTCGACAGCCAGCCCCAGCATTTT.

This clonotype was observed a few times. The rearrangement uses TRBV7-2 and TRBJ1-2; no clear D. The germline V gene has CDR1 SGHTA and CDR2 FQGNSA. The CDR3 spans 15 residues. The V gene lost 2 bases and the J gene lost 6 bases, with 16 bases spanning the gap. CDR3 in amino acids: CASSLRPGKADGYTF. For the CDR3, the DNA is TGTGCCAGCAGCTTAAGACCGGGAAAGGCTGATGGCTACACCTTC.

This clonotype occurred many times. The chain employs TRBV6-1 and TRBJ2-1; 10 positions agree with TRBD1. The CDR3 has 15 amino acids. In germline, CDR1 is MNHNS, CDR2 SASEGT. Germline trimming cut 1 base from V and 5 bases from J; bases unmatched to any gene: 2. The chain's CDR3 is CASSEGTGGHNEQFF. The CDR3 DNA follows: TGTGCCAGCAGTGAAGGGACAGGGGGACACAATGAGCAGTTCTTC.

The chain combines TRBV12-3 or TRBV12-4 with TRBJ2-1; D gene uncertain. V lost 5 bases and J 5 bases, leaving 16 bases between the germline ends. This CDR3 has 15 amino acids. The CDR3 DNA sequence: TGTGCCAGCAGTCCCTCACTTAAAAGCCACAATGAGCAGTTCTTC. This translates into CASSPSLKSHNEQFF.

This clonotype has only a few counts. The chain recombines TRBV20-1 with TRBJ2-3; TRBD2 matches at 9 bases. Germline-derived CDR1 and CDR2 are DFQATT and SNEGSKA (reference sequence). Trimming cost V 3 bases and J 4 bases; bases outside gene matches: 5. The CDR3 consists of 14 residues. The CDR3 protein is CSASRPSGADTQYF. Written as DNA, the CDR3 is TGCAGTGCTAGCCGGCCTAGCGGGGCAGATACGCAGTATTTT.

The chain links TRBV29-1 to TRBJ2-1; D call uncertain. Germline lookup yields CDR1 SQVTM and CDR2 ANQGSEA. The CDR3 has 11 amino acids. V lost 4 bases to trimming and J lost 7 bases, with 8 bases between them. In nucleotides, the CDR3 is TGCAGCGTTGTCTCGACTAATGAGCAGTTCTTC. This gives the protein CSVVSTNEQFF.

V usage is TRBV20-1 and J usage is TRBJ2-7, with a possible D match to TRBD2 (6 bases). The CDR3 length is 15 residues. Trimming pared 0 bases from V and 4 bases from J, leaving 16 bases between. Germline V CDR1 and CDR2: DFQATT, SNEGSKA (reference sequence). CDR3 sequence: CSARDPGSHGYEQYF. In nucleotides, the CDR3 is TGCAGTGCTAGAGATCCCGGGAGTCATGGGTACGAGCAGTACTTC.

In this sample, this clonotype turned up a few times. The chain links TRBV5-1 to TRBJ1-4; TRBD1 matches 7 bases. The CDR3 covers 14 residues. With V trimmed by 4 bases and J by 7 bases, 7 bases remained unmatched. Germline loops: CDR1 SGHRS, CDR2 YFSETQ. The CDR3 sequence is CASSVGQRGEKLFF. CDR3 nucleotide sequence: TGCGCCAGCAGCGTGGGACAGAGGGGTGAAAAACTGTTTTTT. The whole variable domain, remainder taken from reference TRBV5-1 and TRBJ1-4, is KAGVTQTPRYLIKTRGQQVTLSCSPISGHRSVSWYQQTPGQGLQFLFEYFSETQRNKGNFPGRFSGRQFSNSRSEMNVSTLELGDSALYLCASSVGQRGEKLFFGSGTQLSVL.

J is TRBJ2-1 and V is TRBV12-3 or TRBV12-4; TRBD2 matches 14 bases. CDR3 size: 16 residues. The V segment lost 3 bases and the J segment 3 bases; nucleotides outside the gene matches: 1. The CDR3 DNA is TGTGCCAGCAGTTTGACTAGCGGGGGGGACTACAATGAGCAGTTCTTC. This encodes CASSLTSGGDYNEQFF.

The DNA for the CDR3 is TGTGCCAGCAGTGAATTTGGAGGGCGAGAGACCCAGTACTTC. Residues: CASSEFGGRETQYF. The gene calls are TRBV25-1 and TRBJ2-5, with a tentative D call TRBD2 (6 bases). Trimming pared 1 base from V and 4 bases from J, leaving 10 bases between. Germline V gives CDR1 MGHDK, CDR2 SYGVNS. The CDR3 loop spans 14 amino acids.

The table lists this clonotype with a few counts. The chain uses TRBV20-1 and TRBJ2-7; tentatively, D is TRBD2 (6 bases). Germline V gene sequence: CDR1 DFQATT, CDR2 SNEGSKA (reference sequence). Between the trimmed V and J ends, which lost 6 bases and 0 bases, there was a span of 18 bases. This CDR3 has 15 residues. CDR3 sequence (DNA): TGCAGTGCAAAGACACACCCCGGGAGCTCCTACGAGCAGTACTTC. Protein product: CSAKTHPGSSYEQYF.

The chain recombines TRBV5-5 with TRBJ1-3; D ambiguous. CDR1 SGHKS and CDR2 YYEKEE come from the germline V gene (reference sequence). The CDR3 sequence is 12 residues long. Trimming pared 4 bases from V and 7 bases from J, leaving 9 bases between. The CDR3 sequence: CASSAALNTIYF. CDR3 DNA sequence: TGTGCCAGCAGCGCGGCTCTGAACACCATATATTTT.

This clonotype was observed a few times. The chain has TRBV5-1 and TRBJ2-1; TRBD1 might be the D (6 bases). The V gene lost 1 base and the J gene lost 7 bases, with 12 bases spanning the gap. Germline V lookup: CDR1 SGHRS, CDR2 YFSETQ. The CDR3 covers 14 residues. Here the CDR3 reads CASSLQGLGNEQFF. The CDR3 nucleotides read TGCGCCAGCAGCTTGCAGGGGTTAGGTAATGAGCAGTTCTTC.

This clonotype was seen a handful of times. This chain uses TRBV5-1 with TRBJ1-1; no clear D gene. The CDR3 runs to 14 residues. With 0 bases removed from V and 2 bases from J, the gap between germline ends came to 8 bases. Germline assignment: CDR1 SGHRS and CDR2 YFSETQ. CDR3: CASSLVADNTEAFF. CDR3 sequence (DNA): TGCGCCAGCAGCTTGGTCGCGGATAACACTGAAGCTTTCTTT.

Ten or more counts support this clonotype. The rearrangement joins TRBV6-4 to TRBJ2-1; 11 positions match TRBD1. The CDR3 sequence is 15 residues long. J gave up 2 bases and V 3 bases, and 0 bases lay outside the gene matches. Germline V lookup: CDR1 MRHNA, CDR2 SNTAGT. The CDR3 coding sequence is TGTGCCAGCAGTGAGGGACAGGGGGCCTACAATGAGCAGTTCTTC. This sequence encodes CASSEGQGAYNEQFF.

This clonotype was counted a few times. This chain connects TRBV3-1 to TRBJ2-1, with 7 nucleotides matching TRBD1. The V gene's germline CDR1 is LGHDT and CDR2 YNNKEL (reference sequence). The CDR3 sequence is 14 residues long. With V trimmed by 4 bases and J by 3 bases, 3 bases remained unmatched. The DNA of the CDR3 is TGTGCCAGCAGCCGGAGACAGGGCTACAATGAGCAGTTCTTC. This codes for CASSRRQGYNEQFF.

V usage is TRBV5-1 and J usage is TRBJ2-1, with D uncertain. This CDR3 has 12 residues. In germline, CDR1 is SGHRS, CDR2 YFSETQ. The ends were cut back, 0 bases at V and 12 bases at J, with 10 bases in the middle. The CDR3 sequence: CASSLAPERQFF. The DNA for the CDR3 is TGCGCCAGCAGCTTGGCCCCCGAACGGCAGTTCTTC. Combining the CDR3 with reference TRBV5-1 and TRBJ2-1 gives the whole variable domain KAGVTQTPRYLIKTRGQQVTLSCSPISGHRSVSWYQQTPGQGLQFLFEYFSETQRNKGNFPGRFSGRQFSNSRSEMNVSTLELGDSALYLCASSLAPERQFFGPGTRLTVL.

The rearrangement joins TRBV7-9 to TRBJ1-1, with TRBD1 identical over 9 bases. There are 12 residues in the CDR3. Trimming took 2 bases from V and 10 from J; bases not matched to a gene: 2. Germline V gives CDR1 SEHNR, CDR2 FQNEAQ (reference sequence). This CDR3 is CASSLKGQGAFF. In DNA form, the CDR3 reads TGTGCCAGCAGCTTAAAGGGACAGGGAGCTTTCTTT.

There are a few counts of this clonotype. The chain has TRBV20-1 and TRBJ1-2; D might be TRBD1 (5 bases). The CDR3 runs to 12 residues. Germline lookup yields CDR1 DFQATT and CDR2 SNEGSKA (reference sequence). V was shortened by 1 base and J by 9 bases, with 12 bases between the two germline ends. The CDR3 loop is CSARGGTSSYTF. The CDR3 region has the DNA TGCAGTGCTAGAGGTGGGACGTCAAGCTACACCTTC.

The J gene is TRBJ2-5, the V gene TRBV5-5; D gene unclear. CDR3 length equals 12 residues. Trimming pared 3 bases from V and 7 bases from J, leaving 10 bases between. Germline assignment: CDR1 SGHKS and CDR2 YYEKEE (reference sequence). The CDR3 protein is CASSWPPGTQYF. The CDR3 coding sequence is TGTGCCAGCAGCTGGCCCCCTGGGACCCAGTACTTC.

This clonotype occurred a few times. J is TRBJ2-7 and V is TRBV5-6; D not certain. The CDR3 runs 13 residues. The germline CDR1 and CDR2 sequences are SGHDT and YYEEEE. Between the trimmed V and J ends, which lost 4 bases and 3 bases, there was a span of 11 bases. This chain's CDR3 is CASSRAPNYEQYF. In DNA form, the CDR3 reads TGTGCCAGCAGCAGGGCCCCGAACTACGAGCAGTACTTC.

CDR3 DNA sequence: TGTGCCAGCAGCGTAGGGACAGGGAGAAACTATGGCTACACCTTC. This gives the protein CASSVGTGRNYGYTF. V usage is TRBV9 and J usage is TRBJ1-2; the match to TRBD1 covers 8 bases. Losses at the gene ends were 0 bases for V and 2 bases for J; bases not matched to a gene: 3. This CDR3 region has 15 residues. Germline V gives CDR1 SGDLS, CDR2 YYNGEE.

This clonotype was seen a few times. V gene TRBV6-1 combines with J gene TRBJ2-2; D is unresolved. Between the trimmed V and J ends, which lost 7 bases and 1 base, there was a span of 13 bases. The CDR3 totals 15 residues. In germline, CDR1 is MNHNS, CDR2 SASEGT. This CDR3 reads CASKPRQLNTGELFF. CDR3 DNA sequence: TGTGCCAGCAAACCCAGACAATTGAACACCGGGGAGCTGTTTTTT.

Only a few counts were recorded for this clonotype. The chain links TRBV7-9 to TRBJ1-1; D is uncertain. Deletions cut 1 base from V and 8 bases from J, with 11 bases between. Germline CDR1 and CDR2: SEHNR and FQNEAQ (reference sequence). The CDR3 length is 13 residues. CDR3 coding DNA: TGTGCCAGCAGCTTAGGAGTCAGCCTCGAAGCTTTCTTT. Translated: CASSLGVSLEAFF.